This TCR beta chain was profiled in a study of breast tumors, draining lymph nodes, adjacent tissues. Germline CDR1 and CDR2: SGHRS and YFSETQ. This CDR3 spans 14 amino acids. V dropped 3 bases and J dropped 8; count of bases not matched to a gene: 8. TCRdb reanalysed the multiplex PCR reads using MiXCR and keeps one entry per CDR3 protein. Among some 170,000 distinct CDR3 sequences, approximately 33% were seen once, and the ten largest hold about 4.1%. Axillary draining lymph nodes of breast cancer patients supplied the node samples. The source of this sequence is a female donor with breast cancer. Some clones in this sample may be carry-over from other donors' samples. Material: axillary lymph node tissue. The chain recombines TRBV5-1 with TRBJ1-1; 9 bases fit TRBD1. CDR3 in amino acids: CASSSLRDREEAFF. The CDR3 DNA reads as TGCGCCAGCAGCTCTCTAAGGGACAGGGAAGAAGCTTTCTTT. The entire variable domain, with the rest obtained from reference TRBV5-1 and TRBJ1-1, is as follows: KAGVTQTPRYLIKTRGQQVTLSCSPISGHRSVSWYQQTPGQGLQFLFEYFSETQRNKGNFPGRFSGRQFSNSRSEMNVSTLELGDSALYLCASSSLRDREEAFFGQGTRLTVV.